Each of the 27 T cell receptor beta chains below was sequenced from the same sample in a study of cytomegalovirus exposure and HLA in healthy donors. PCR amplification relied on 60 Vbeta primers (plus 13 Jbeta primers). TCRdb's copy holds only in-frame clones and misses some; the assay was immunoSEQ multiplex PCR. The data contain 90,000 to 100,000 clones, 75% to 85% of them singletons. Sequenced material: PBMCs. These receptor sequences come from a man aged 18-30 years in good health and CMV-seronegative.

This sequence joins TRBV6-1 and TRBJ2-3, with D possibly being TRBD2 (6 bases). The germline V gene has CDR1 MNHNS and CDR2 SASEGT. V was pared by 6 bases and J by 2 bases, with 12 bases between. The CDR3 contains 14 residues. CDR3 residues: CASSPGDSTDTQYF. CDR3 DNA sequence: TGTGCCAGCAGCCCGGGGGACTCCACAGATACGCAGTATTTT.

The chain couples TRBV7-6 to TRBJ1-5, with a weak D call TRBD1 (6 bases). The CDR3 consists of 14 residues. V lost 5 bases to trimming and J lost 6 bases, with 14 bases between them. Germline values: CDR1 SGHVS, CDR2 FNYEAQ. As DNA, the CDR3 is TGTGCCAGCAGCCTCGGACAGACGGGTCAGCCCCAGCATTTT. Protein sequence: CASSLGQTGQPQHF.

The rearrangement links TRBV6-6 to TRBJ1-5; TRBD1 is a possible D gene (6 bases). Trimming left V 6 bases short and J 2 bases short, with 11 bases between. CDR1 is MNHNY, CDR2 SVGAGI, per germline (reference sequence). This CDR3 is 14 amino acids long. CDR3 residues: CASSPRQGNQPQHF. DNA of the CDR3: TGTGCCAGCAGCCCGAGACAGGGCAATCAGCCCCAGCATTTT.

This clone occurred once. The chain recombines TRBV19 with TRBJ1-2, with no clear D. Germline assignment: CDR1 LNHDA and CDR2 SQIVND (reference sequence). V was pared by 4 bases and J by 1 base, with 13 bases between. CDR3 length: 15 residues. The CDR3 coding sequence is TGTGCCAGTAGTAAGACTGGTTCCGTTAACTATGGCTACACCTTC. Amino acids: CASSKTGSVNYGYTF.

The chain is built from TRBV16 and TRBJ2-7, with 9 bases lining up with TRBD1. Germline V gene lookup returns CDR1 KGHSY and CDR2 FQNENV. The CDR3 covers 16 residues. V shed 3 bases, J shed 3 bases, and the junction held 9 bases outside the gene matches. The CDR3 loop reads CASSQLGQGLDYEQYF. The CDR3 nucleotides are TGTGCCAGCAGCCAGCTTGGACAGGGGCTAGACTACGAGCAGTACTTC.

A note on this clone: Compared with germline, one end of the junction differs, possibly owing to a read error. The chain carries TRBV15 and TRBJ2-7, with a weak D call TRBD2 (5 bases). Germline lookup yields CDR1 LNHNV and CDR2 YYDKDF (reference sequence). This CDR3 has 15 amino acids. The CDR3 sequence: CATSFPGKSSNEQYF. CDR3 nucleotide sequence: TGTGCCACCAGCTTCCCCGGGAAGAGCTCCAACGAGCAGTACTTC. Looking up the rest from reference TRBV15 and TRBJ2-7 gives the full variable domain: DAMVIQNPRYQVTQFGKPVTLSCSQTLNHNVMYWYQQKSSQAPKLLFHYYDKDFNNEADTPDNFQSRRPNTSFCFLDIRSPGLGDTAMYLCATSFPGKSSNEQYFGPGTRLTVT.

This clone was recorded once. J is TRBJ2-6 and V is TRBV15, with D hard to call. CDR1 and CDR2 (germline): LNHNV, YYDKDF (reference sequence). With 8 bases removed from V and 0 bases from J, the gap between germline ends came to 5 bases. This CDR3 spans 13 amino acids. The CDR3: CATRSSGANVLTF. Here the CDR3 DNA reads TGTGCCACCCGGAGCTCTGGGGCCAACGTCCTGACTTTC.

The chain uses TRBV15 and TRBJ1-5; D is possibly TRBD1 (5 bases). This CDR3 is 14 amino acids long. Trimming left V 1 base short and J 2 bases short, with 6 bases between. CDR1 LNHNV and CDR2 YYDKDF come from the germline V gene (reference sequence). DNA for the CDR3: TGTGCCACCAGCAGAGGCAGGGGCAATCAGCCCCAGCATTTT. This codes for CATSRGRGNQPQHF.

CDR3 DNA sequence: TGTGCCAGCAGCTTGTCGGTTGATTCACCCCTCCACTTT. Translating it yields CASSLSVDSPLHF. The rearrangement links TRBV7-2 to TRBJ1-6; D is unresolved. V lost 3 bases, J lost 8 bases, and 8 bases lay in between. CDR1 is SGHTA and CDR2 is FQGNSA in the germline V gene. This CDR3 has 13 residues.

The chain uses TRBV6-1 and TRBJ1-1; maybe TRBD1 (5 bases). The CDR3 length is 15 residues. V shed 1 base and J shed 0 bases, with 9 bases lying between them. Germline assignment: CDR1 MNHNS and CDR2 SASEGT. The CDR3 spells CASSEGMGLNTEAFF. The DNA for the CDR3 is TGTGCCAGCAGTGAAGGTATGGGGCTGAACACTGAAGCTTTCTTT.

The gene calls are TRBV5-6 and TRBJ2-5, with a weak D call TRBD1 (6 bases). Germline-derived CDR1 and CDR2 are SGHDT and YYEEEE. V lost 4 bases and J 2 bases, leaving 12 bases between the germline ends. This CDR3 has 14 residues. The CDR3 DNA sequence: TGTGCCAGCAGCAGGGGACAAGGACAAGAGACCCAGTACTTC. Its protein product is CASSRGQGQETQYF.

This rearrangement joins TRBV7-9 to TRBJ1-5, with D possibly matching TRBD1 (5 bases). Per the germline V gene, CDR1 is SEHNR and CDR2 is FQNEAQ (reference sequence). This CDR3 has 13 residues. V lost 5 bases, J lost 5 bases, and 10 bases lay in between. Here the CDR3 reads CASSAWGDQPQHF. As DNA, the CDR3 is TGTGCCAGCAGCGCCTGGGGCGATCAGCCCCAGCATTTT.

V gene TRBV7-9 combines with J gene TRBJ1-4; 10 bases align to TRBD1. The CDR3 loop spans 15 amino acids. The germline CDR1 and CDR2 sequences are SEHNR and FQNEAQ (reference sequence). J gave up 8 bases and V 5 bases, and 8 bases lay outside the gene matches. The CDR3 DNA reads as TGTGCCAGCAGCGCGGACAGGGGGGTACACGAAAAACTGTTTTTT. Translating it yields CASSADRGVHEKLFF. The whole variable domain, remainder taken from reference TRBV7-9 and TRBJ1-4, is DTGVSQNPRHKITKRGQNVTFRCDPISEHNRLYWYRQTLGQGPEFLTYFQNEAQLEKSRLLSDRFSAERPKGSFSTLEIQRTEQGDSAMYLCASSADRGVHEKLFFGSGTQLSVL.

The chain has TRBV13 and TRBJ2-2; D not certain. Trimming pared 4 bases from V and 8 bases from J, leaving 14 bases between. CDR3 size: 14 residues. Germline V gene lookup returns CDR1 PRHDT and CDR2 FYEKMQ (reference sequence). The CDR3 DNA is TGTGCCAGCAGCTCAACCGGGTCTCCGGGGGAGCTGTTTTTT. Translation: CASSSTGSPGELFF.

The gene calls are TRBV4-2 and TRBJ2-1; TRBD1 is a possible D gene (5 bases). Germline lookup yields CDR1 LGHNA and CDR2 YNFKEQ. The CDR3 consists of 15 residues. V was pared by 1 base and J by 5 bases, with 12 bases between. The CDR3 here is CASSQVVTADNEQFF. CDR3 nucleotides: TGTGCCAGCAGCCAAGTAGTGACAGCCGACAATGAGCAGTTCTTC.

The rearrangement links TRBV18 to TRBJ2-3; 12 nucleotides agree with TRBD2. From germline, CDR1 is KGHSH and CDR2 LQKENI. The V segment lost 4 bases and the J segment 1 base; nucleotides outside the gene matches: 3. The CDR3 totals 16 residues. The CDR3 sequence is CASSQLAGGGTDTQYF. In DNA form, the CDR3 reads TGTGCCAGCTCACAACTAGCGGGGGGTGGCACAGATACGCAGTATTTT.

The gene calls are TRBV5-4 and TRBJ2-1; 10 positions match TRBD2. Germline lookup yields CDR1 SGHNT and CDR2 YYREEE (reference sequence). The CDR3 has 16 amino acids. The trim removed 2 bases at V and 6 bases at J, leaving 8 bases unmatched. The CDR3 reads CASSFPQRGGTNEQFF. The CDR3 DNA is TGTGCCAGCAGCTTCCCACAGCGGGGGGGCACCAATGAGCAGTTCTTC.

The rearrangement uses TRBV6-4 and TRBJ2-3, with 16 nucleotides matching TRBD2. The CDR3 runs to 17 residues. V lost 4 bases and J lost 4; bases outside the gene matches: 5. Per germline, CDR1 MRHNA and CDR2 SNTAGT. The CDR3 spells CASSAGTSGGAADTQYF. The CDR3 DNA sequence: TGTGCCAGCAGTGCCGGGACTAGCGGGGGGGCAGCAGATACGCAGTATTTT.

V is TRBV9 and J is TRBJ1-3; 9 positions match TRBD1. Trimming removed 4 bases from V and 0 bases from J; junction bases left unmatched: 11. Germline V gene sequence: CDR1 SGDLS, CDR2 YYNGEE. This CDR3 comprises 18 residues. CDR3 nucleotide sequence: TGTGCCAGCAGCCCCCCAGGGACAGGGTTTATCTCTGGAAACACCATATATTTT. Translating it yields CASSPPGTGFISGNTIYF. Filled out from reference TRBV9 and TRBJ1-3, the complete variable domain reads DSGVTQTPKHLITATGQRVTLRCSPRSGDLSVYWYQQSLDQGLQFLIQYYNGEERAKGNILERFSAQQFPDLHSELNLSSLELGDSALYFCASSPPGTGFISGNTIYFGEGSWLTVV.

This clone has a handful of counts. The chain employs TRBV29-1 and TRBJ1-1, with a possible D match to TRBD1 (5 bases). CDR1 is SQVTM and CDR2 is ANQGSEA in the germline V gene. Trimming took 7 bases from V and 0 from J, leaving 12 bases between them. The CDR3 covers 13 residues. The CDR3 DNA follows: TGCAGCGGATTGGGGGGGGTGAACACTGAAGCTTTCTTT. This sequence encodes CSGLGGVNTEAFF.

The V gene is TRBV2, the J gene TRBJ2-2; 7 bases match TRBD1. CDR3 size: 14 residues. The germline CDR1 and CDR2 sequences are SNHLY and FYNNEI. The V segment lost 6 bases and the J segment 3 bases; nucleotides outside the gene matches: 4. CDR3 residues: CASRDRPYTGELFF. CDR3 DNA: TGTGCCAGCAGGGACAGGCCCTACACCGGGGAGCTGTTTTTT.

The CDR3 sequence: CAISEATGGPREAFF. The CDR3 DNA is TGTGCCATCAGTGAGGCCACAGGGGGCCCGCGTGAAGCTTTCTTT. The rearrangement uses TRBV10-3 and TRBJ1-1, with 9 bases matching TRBD1. Germline CDR1 reads ENHRY; CDR2 reads SYGVKD. After removal of 2 bases from V and 7 bases from J, the junction contained 8 bases not matched to a gene. This CDR3 is 15 amino acids long.

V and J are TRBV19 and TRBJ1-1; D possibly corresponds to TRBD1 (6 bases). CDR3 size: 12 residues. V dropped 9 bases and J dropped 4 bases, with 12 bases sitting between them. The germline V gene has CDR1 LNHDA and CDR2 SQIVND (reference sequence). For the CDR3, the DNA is TGTGCCAGCAAATTACAGGGCACTGAAGCTTTCTTT. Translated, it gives CASKLQGTEAFF.

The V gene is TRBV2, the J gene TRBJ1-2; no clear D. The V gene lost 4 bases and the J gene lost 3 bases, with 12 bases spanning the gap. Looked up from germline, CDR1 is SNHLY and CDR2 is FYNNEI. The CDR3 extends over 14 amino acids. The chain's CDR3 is CASSGNGVDYGYTF. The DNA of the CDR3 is TGTGCCAGCAGTGGGAACGGGGTCGACTATGGCTACACCTTC. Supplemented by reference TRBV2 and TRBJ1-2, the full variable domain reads EPEVTQTPSHQVTQMGQEVILRCVPISNHLYFYWYRQILGQKVEFLVSFYNNEISEKSEIFDDQFSVERPDGSNFTLKIRSTKLEDSAMYFCASSGNGVDYGYTFGSGTRLTVV.

CDR3 bases: TGTGCCAGCAGCGACCGGGGGGGTGAGCAGTTCTTC. Its protein product is CASSDRGGEQFF. The V call is TRBV7-3, the J call TRBJ2-1; TRBD2 aligns across 8 bases. Per the germline V gene, CDR1 is SGHTA and CDR2 is FQGTGA. CDR3 length equals 12 residues. Losses at the gene ends were 5 bases for V and 9 bases for J; bases not matched to a gene: 3. The full variable domain, with the rest looked up from reference TRBV7-3 and TRBJ2-1, is GAGVSQTPSNKVTEKGKYVELRCDPISGHTALYWYRQSLGQGPEFLIYFQGTGAADDSGLPNDRFFAVRPEGSVSTLKIQRTERGDSAVYLCASSDRGGEQFFGPGTRLTVL.

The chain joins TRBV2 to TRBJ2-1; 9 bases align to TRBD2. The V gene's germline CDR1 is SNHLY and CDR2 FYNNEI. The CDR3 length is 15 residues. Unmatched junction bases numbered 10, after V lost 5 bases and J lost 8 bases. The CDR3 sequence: CASSPLAGFWDEQFF. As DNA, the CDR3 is TGTGCCAGCAGTCCTCTAGCGGGGTTTTGGGATGAGCAGTTCTTC.

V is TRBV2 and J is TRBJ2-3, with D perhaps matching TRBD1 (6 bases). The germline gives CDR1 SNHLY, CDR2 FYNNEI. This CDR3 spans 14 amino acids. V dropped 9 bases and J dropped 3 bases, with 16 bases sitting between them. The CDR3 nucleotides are TGTGCCAGTGACCGGGACACATTAACAGATACGCAGTATTTT. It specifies CASDRDTLTDTQYF. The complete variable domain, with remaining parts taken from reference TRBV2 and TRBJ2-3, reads EPEVTQTPSHQVTQMGQEVILRCVPISNHLYFYWYRQILGQKVEFLVSFYNNEISEKSEIFDDQFSVERPDGSNFTLKIRSTKLEDSAMYFCASDRDTLTDTQYFGPGTRLTVL.